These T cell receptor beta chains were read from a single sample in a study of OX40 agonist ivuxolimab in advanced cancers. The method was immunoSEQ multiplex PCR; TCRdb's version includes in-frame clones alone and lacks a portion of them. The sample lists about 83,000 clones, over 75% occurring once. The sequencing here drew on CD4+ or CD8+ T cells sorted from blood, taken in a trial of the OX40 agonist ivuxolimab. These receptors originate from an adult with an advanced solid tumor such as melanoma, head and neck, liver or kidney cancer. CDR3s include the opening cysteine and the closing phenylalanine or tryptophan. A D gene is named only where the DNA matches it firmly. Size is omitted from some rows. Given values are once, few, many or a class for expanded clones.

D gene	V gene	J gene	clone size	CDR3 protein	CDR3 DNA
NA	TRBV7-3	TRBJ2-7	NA	CASSLDSNYEQYF	TGTGCCAGCAGCCTAGATTCGAACTACGAGCAGTACTTC
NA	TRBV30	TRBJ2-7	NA	CAWSGLYEQYF	TGTGCCTGGAGTGGACTCTACGAGCAGTACTTC
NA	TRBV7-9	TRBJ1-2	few	CASSGRGTASRGYTF	TGTGCCAGCAGCGGAAGGGGGACGGCCTCTCGGGGCTACACCTTC
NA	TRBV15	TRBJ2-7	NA	CATSPGHSYEQYF	TGTGCCACGAGCCCAGGTCACTCCTACGAGCAGTACTTC
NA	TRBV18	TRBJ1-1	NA	CASQEGKNTEAFF	TGTGCCAGCCAGGAGGGGAAGAACACTGAAGCTTTCTTT
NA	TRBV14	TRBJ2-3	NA	CASSQDPDTQYF	TGTGCCAGCAGCCAAGACCCCGATACGCAGTATTTT
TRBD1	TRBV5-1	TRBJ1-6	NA	CASSLEQGRSPLHF	TGCGCCAGCAGCTTGGAACAGGGGAGATCACCCCTCCACTTT
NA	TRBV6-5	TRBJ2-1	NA	CASSYREGVYNEQFF	TGTGCCAGCAGTTACAGGGAGGGGGTATACAATGAGCAGTTCTTC
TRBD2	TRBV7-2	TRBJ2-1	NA	CASSPRTSGGNEQFF	TGTGCCAGCAGCCCAAGGACTAGCGGGGGGAATGAGCAGTTCTTC
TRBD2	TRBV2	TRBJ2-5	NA	CASSDSSGPQYF	TGTGCCAGCAGTGACTCTAGCGGTCCCCAGTACTTC
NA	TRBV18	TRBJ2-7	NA	CASSPTGSNEQYF	TGTGCCAGCTCACCAACAGGGAGCAACGAGCAGTACTTC
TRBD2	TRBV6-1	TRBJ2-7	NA	CASSIRGGTYEQYF	TGTGCCAGCAGTATACGGGGGGGGACCTACGAGCAGTACTTC
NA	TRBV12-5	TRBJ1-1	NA	CASGQGGNTEAFF	TGTGCTAGTGGGCAAGGGGGGAACACTGAAGCTTTCTTT
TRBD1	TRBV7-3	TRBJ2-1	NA	CASSPGTGSHNEQFF	TGTGCCAGCAGCCCTGGGACAGGGAGTCACAATGAGCAGTTCTTC
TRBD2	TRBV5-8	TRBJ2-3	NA	CASSQLSGGRGDTQYF	TGTGCCAGCAGCCAACTTAGCGGGGGTAGGGGAGATACGCAGTATTTT
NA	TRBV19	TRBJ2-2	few	CATPKPENTGELFF	TGTGCCACCCCCAAGCCTGAGAACACCGGGGAGCTGTTTTTT
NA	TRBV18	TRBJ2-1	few	CASSPLAPTMGLNNEQFF	TGTGCCAGCTCACCCCTCGCTCCCACTATGGGGTTAAACAATGAGCAGTTCTTC
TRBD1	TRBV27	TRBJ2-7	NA	CASSLRQGIYEQYF	TGTGCCAGCAGTTTACGACAGGGAATCTACGAGCAGTACTTC
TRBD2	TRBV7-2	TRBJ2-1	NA	CASSSQLRGGLDEQFF	TGTGCCAGCAGCTCACAACTACGCGGGGGTTTGGATGAGCAGTTCTTC
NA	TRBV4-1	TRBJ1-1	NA	CASSQEGTGRVLEAFF	TGCGCCAGCAGCCAAGAGGGAACCGGGCGCGTACTTGAAGCTTTCTTT
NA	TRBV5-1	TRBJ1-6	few	CASSSSHRVESSPLHF	TGCGCCAGCAGCTCGAGCCACAGGGTAGAGAGTTCACCCCTCCACTTT
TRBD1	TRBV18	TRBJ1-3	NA	CASSEGQSPSGNTIYF	TGTGCCAGCTCCGAGGGACAGTCCCCCTCTGGAAACACCATATATTTT
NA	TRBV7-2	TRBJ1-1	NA	CASSRGEHTEAFF	TGTGCCAGCAGCAGAGGGGAGCACACTGAAGCTTTCTTT
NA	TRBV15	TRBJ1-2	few	CATRESRPDGGYGYTF	TGTGCCACCAGGGAGTCTCGACCCGATGGGGGCTATGGCTACACCTTC
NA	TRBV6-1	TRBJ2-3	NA	CASSEMVGGYSTDTQYF	TGTGCCAGCAGTGAAATGGTCGGGGGCTATAGCACAGATACGCAGTATTTT
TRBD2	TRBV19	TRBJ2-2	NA	CASSRTSGNRGGELFF	TGTGCCAGCAGTCGGACTAGCGGTAACAGGGGCGGGGAGCTGTTTTTT
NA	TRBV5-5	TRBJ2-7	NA	CASSLGRQRDYEQYF	TGTGCCAGCAGCTTGGGACGACAGAGAGACTACGAGCAGTACTTC
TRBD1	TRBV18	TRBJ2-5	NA	CASSPTATGMGETQYF	TGTGCCAGCTCACCTACCGCGACAGGGATGGGGGAGACCCAGTACTTC
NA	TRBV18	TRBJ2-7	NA	CASSPRGQRGSYEQYF	TGTGCCAGCTCACCAAGGGGACAGCGGGGGAGCTACGAGCAGTACTTC
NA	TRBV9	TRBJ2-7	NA	CASSVGTATYEQYF	TGTGCCAGCAGCGTCGGTACAGCCACCTACGAGCAGTACTTC
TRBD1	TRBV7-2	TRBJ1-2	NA	CASIRDRGLNYGYTF	TGTGCCAGCATCCGGGACAGGGGGCTTAACTATGGCTACACCTTC
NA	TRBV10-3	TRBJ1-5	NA	CAISPDGRNQPQHF	TGTGCCATCAGTCCAGACGGTCGCAATCAGCCCCAGCATTTT
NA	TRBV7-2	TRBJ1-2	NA	CASSLDATVYGYTF	TGTGCCAGCAGCTTAGATGCGACAGTATATGGCTACACCTTC
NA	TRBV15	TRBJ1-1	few	CATSSRRMNTEAFF	TGTGCCACCAGCAGTAGACGGATGAACACTGAAGCTTTCTTT
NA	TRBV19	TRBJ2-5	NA	CASSGRNQETQYF	TGTGCCAGTAGTGGAAGGAACCAAGAGACCCAGTACTTC
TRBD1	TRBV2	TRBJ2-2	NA	CASRGTGVTGELFF	TGTGCCAGCAGGGGGACAGGGGTAACCGGGGAGCTGTTTTTT
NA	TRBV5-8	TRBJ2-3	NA	CASSFGGGADTQYF	TGTGCCAGCAGTTTCGGGGGTGGCGCAGATACGCAGTATTTT
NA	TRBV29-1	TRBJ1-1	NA	CSVEHTLNTEAFF	TGCAGCGTTGAACACACCCTGAACACTGAAGCTTTCTTT
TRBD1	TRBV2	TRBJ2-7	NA	CASSGQGATYEQYF	TGTGCCAGCAGTGGCCAGGGGGCCACCTACGAGCAGTACTTC
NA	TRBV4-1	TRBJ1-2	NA	CASSHAALAGRYGYTF	TGCGCCAGCAGCCACGCCGCCCTTGCGGGCCGCTATGGCTACACCTTC
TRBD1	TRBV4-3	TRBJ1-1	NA	CASSQAGRGRGSTLNTEAFF	TGCGCCAGCAGCCAAGCAGGGAGGGGGCGGGGATCCACCTTGAACACTGAAGCTTTCTTT
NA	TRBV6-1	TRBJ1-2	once	CASSGHRGLLLYGYTF	TGTGCCAGCAGTGGTCATCGCGGGTTACTTCTCTATGGCTACACCTTC
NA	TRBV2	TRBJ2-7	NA	CASSLYRATYEQYF	TGTGCCAGCAGCTTGTACAGGGCGACCTACGAGCAGTACTTC
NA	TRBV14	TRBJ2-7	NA	CASNLQGRAYEQYF	TGTGCCAGCAACCTACAGGGTCGGGCGTACGAGCAGTACTTC
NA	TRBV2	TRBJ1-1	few	CASSLQNTEAFF	TGTGCCAGCAGTTTACAGAACACTGAAGCTTTCTTT
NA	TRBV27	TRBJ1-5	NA	CASSLSWLSPQHF	TGTGCCAGCAGTTTATCATGGCTGTCCCCCCAGCATTTT
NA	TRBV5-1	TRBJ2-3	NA	CASSLEGGFSTDTQYF	TGCGCCAGCAGCTTGGAGGGGGGTTTCAGCACAGATACGCAGTATTTT
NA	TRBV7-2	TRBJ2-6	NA	CASSPPGADSGANVLTF	TGTGCCAGCAGCCCCCCCGGGGCAGACTCTGGGGCCAACGTCCTGACTTTC
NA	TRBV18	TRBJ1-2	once	CASSPFQGEGGYTF	TGTGCCAGCTCTCCATTTCAGGGAGAGGGTGGCTACACCTTC
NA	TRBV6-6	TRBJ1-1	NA	CASSYSGLNTEAFF	TGTGCCAGCAGTTACTCGGGCCTTAACACTGAAGCTTTCTTT
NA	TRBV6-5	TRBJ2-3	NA	CASSYRTAPDTQYF	TGTGCCAGCAGTTACCGCACGGCCCCAGATACGCAGTATTTT
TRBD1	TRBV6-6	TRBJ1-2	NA	CASRAGGSTNYGYTF	TGTGCCAGCAGGGCAGGGGGGTCGACTAACTATGGCTACACCTTC
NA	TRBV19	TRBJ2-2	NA	CASSIRGGAGELFF	TGTGCCAGTAGTATTAGAGGGGGGGCCGGGGAGCTGTTTTTT